Presented here are 5 T cell receptor beta chains from one specimen sequenced in a study of cytomegalovirus exposure and HLA in healthy donors. The PCR ran on 60 Vbeta and 13 Jbeta primers. TCRdb keeps only in-frame clones here, not all; method: immunoSEQ multiplex PCR. Its listing shows tens of thousands of clones. Sequencing was carried out using PBMCs. The source is a woman in her thirties in good health and CMV-seronegative.

The chain uses TRBV4-1 and TRBJ2-7; TRBD2 matches at 9 bases. Trimming removed 4 bases from V and 11 bases from J; junction bases left unmatched: 15. The length of the CDR3 is 15 residues. Germline V gene lookup returns CDR1 MGHRA and CDR2 YSYEKL. CDR3 sequence: CASSPTWGREGPEYF. The CDR3 region has the DNA TGCGCCAGCAGCCCCACCTGGGGGCGGGAGGGTCCAGAGTACTTC.

The rearrangement links TRBV7-9 to TRBJ1-1; TRBD1 agrees at 10 bases. This CDR3 has 15 amino acids. Germline V gives CDR1 SEHNR, CDR2 FQNEAQ (reference sequence). Trimming removed 4 bases from V and 1 base from J; junction bases left unmatched: 3. The DNA of the CDR3 is TGTGCCAGCAGCTCGGGGACAGGGGAGAACACTGAAGCTTTCTTT. It specifies CASSSGTGENTEAFF.

The rearrangement links TRBV28 to TRBJ1-2, with a possible D match to TRBD1 (5 bases). The CDR3 has 14 amino acids. Trimming cost V 2 bases and J 5 bases, with 12 bases left between them. The V gene's germline CDR1 is MDHEN and CDR2 SYDVKM. The CDR3 region has the DNA TGTGCCAGCAGTTTAGGGGGGGAGGCATATGGCTACACCTTC. It specifies CASSLGGEAYGYTF.

The chain couples TRBV7-3 to TRBJ2-5; 7 bases align to TRBD2. Per the germline V gene, CDR1 is SGHTA and CDR2 is FQGTGA. CDR3 length: 18 amino acids. Losses at the gene ends were 1 base for V and 0 bases for J; bases not matched to a gene: 11. Here the CDR3 DNA reads TGTGCCAGCAGCTTAAGGGGGGAGGCCGGGGGGTACCAAGAGACCCAGTACTTC. This translates into CASSLRGEAGGYQETQYF. Supplemented by reference TRBV7-3 and TRBJ2-5, the full variable domain reads GAGVSQTPSNKVTEKGKYVELRCDPISGHTALYWYRQSLGQGPEFLIYFQGTGAADDSGLPNDRFFAVRPEGSVSTLKIQRTERGDSAVYLCASSLRGEAGGYQETQYFGPGTRLLVL.

The rearrangement joins TRBV5-4 to TRBJ2-2; a possible D gene is TRBD1 (5 bases). The germline V gene has CDR1 SGHNT and CDR2 YYREEE (reference sequence). V gave up 2 bases and J gave up 5 bases, with 7 bases separating them. The CDR3 length is 13 residues. DNA for the CDR3: TGTGCCAGCAGCTTTCCAGGGACCGGGGAGCTGTTTTTT. Translation gives CASSFPGTGELFF.